This passage covers 8 T cell receptor beta chains from one sample sequenced in a study of tumor and adjacent non-tumor tissue in lung cancer. The library came from three nested PCR rounds adapted from ARM-PCR protocols. MiXCR, applied by TCRdb to the multiplex PCR reads, yields one record per CDR3 protein. The profile shows about 200,000 distinct CDR3 sequences, 70% to 75% of them singletons. This sample's RNA came from whole unsorted tissue. Material: lung tumor tissue. These receptors came from a man aged 60 to 75 with non-small cell lung cancer.

Worth noting for this clonotype: An end of the junction does not agree with germline; a read error may underlie this. This chain connects TRBV4-3 to TRBJ2-7; tentatively, D is TRBD2 (6 bases). The CDR3 runs 16 residues. Germline loops: CDR1 LGHNA, CDR2 YSLEER. DNA for the CDR3: TGCGCCACCAGCCAAGATCTCGGGGGATGGGTCGACGAGCAATACTTC. Its translation: CATSQDLGGWVDEQYF.

J is TRBJ2-4 and V is TRBV4-1, with 13 bases identical to TRBD2. The length of the CDR3 is 18 residues. CDR1 is MGHRA, CDR2 YSYEKL, per germline. Trimming at V came to 0 bases and at J to 7 bases, leaving 9 bases not matched to a gene. CDR3 DNA sequence: TGCGCCAGCAGCCAAGACAGGGGACTAGCGGGAAATAGGAACATTCAGTACTTC. Its translation is CASSQDRGLAGNRNIQYF.

The CDR3: CASSRTSEREDTQYF. The CDR3 nucleotides are TGCGCCAGCTCCCGGACTAGCGAGAGGGAGGATACGCAGTATTTT. The chain is built from TRBV10-1 and TRBJ2-3; TRBD2 matches at 9 bases. V was pared by 8 bases and J by 6 bases, with 12 bases of the junction left unmatched. The V gene's germline CDR1 is WNHNN and CDR2 SYGVQD (reference sequence). There are 15 residues in the CDR3.

The chain has TRBV4-1 and TRBJ1-2; D is undetermined. CDR1 MGHRA and CDR2 YSYEKL come from the germline V gene. V was clipped by 4 bases and J by 0 bases, with 15 bases between them. The CDR3 length is 16 residues. In nucleotides, the CDR3 is TGCGCCAGCAGCCTTTCCTTTAAGGGCACTAACTATGGCTACACCTTC. Translated, it gives CASSLSFKGTNYGYTF.

Worth noting for this clonotype: The germline gene is not matched at one end of the junction; a read error may be the cause. The chain combines TRBV20-1 with TRBJ2-5, with D possibly TRBD1 on 6 matching bases. The CDR3 runs 12 residues. From germline, CDR1 is DFQATT and CDR2 SNEGSKA (reference sequence). CDR3 amino acids: CNALGAHDDQYF. CDR3 coding DNA: TGCAATGCTCTGGGGGCCCATGACGACCAGTACTTT.

About this clonotype: Sequence at one end of the junction differs from germline and may be a read error. The gene calls are TRBV20-1 and TRBJ2-7; D gene ambiguous. Germline V gene data show CDR1 as DFQATT and CDR2 as SNEGSKA (reference sequence). The CDR3 consists of 12 residues. CDR3 sequence reads: CSALRTPYEHYF. CDR3 in DNA: TGCAGCGCCTTAAGGACCCCCTATGAGCACTACTTC.

Worth noting for this clonotype: A read error may explain this, as a much larger clone is one base away. The chain uses TRBV4-2 and TRBJ2-7; TRBD1 matches 9 bases. Germline lookup yields CDR1 LGHNA and CDR2 YNFKEQ. The V segment lost 3 bases and the J segment 2 bases; nucleotides outside the gene matches: 8. The CDR3 is 16 residues long. CDR3 nucleotide sequence: TGTGCCAGCAGCCACGATGGGACAGGGAGGGCCTACGAGCAGTACTTC. This sequence encodes CASSHDGTGRAYEQYF.

The chain uses TRBV20-1 and TRBJ2-1; unclear D gene. The CDR3 has 13 amino acids. Trimming took 7 bases from V and 6 from J, leaving 16 bases between them. Germline V gives CDR1 DFQATT, CDR2 SNEGSKA (reference sequence). CDR3: CSGSWAPGNEQFF. As DNA, the CDR3 is TGCAGTGGGTCTTGGGCCCCGGGCAATGAGCAGTTCTTC.